The source of this TCR beta chain is a study of blood T cell repertoires in COVID-19. Whole-study context: Collection of acute and convalescent COVID-19 samples took place in the United States, Italy and Spain.

Germline trimming cut 3 bases from V and 0 bases from J; bases unmatched to any gene: 7. This CDR3 has 17 residues. Germline CDR1 reads SGHVS; CDR2 reads FNYEAQ. Individuals aged 18 to 89 years were recruited from roughly 22 US areas. How the authors handled the data: Reference gene primer amplification gave nucleated cell count estimates. The table came from immunoSEQ multiplex PCR; TCRdb's copy has only in-frame clones and leaves some out. The V and J calls and clone size were taken over from that table, and D and trimming were inferred from the DNA. The table has over 350,000 clones, more than 75% seen once.

Sequenced material: PBMCs or T cells enriched from blood (not recorded which). The clonotype comes from a woman younger than 35 who had recovered from COVID-19. The V call is TRBV7-6, the J call TRBJ2-3, with 9 bases that match TRBD1. CDR3 nucleotide sequence: TGTGCCAGCAGCTTCCGACGGGACAGGGAGAGCACAGATACGCAGTATTTT. It is translated as CASSFRRDRESTDTQYF.